The rows below give T cell receptor beta chains drawn from one sample of a study of T cells of healthy individuals. TCRdb passed the 5' RACE reads through MiXCR, listing each CDR3 protein once. The table lists 100,000 or so distinct CDR3 sequences, around 17% of them singletons. The receptors stem from a human donor in good health. CDR3s include the opening cysteine and the closing phenylalanine or tryptophan.

16 TRBV3-1 CASSQGGFAGNQPQHF
14 TRBV7-8 CASSLSPGTQPQYF
12 TRBV29-1 CSGRQGNTEAFF
12 TRBV29-1 CSASDPYNEQFF
17 TRBV28 CASSPGTGGSGANVLTF
15 TRBV20-1 CSARGGTGVSYEQYF
12 TRBV29-1 CSVHKNTGELFF
12 TRBV28 CASSPSSYEQYF
15 TRBV28 CASSLLEGAKNIQYF
15 TRBV28 CASRPLGGFGTEAFF
12 TRBV29-1 CSARDGDSPLHF
14 TRBV2 CASSEPTLRYEQYF
13 TRBV7-8 CASSWDFTYEQYF
18 TRBV7-9 CASSSGGGIQGSGNTIYF
13 TRBV15 CATSLITRETQYF
14 TRBV7-3 CASSPTSGTDTQYF
14 TRBV6-2/TRBV6-3 CAGNRGGADTEAFF
13 TRBV6-2/TRBV6-3 CASGKGFPYEQYF
15 TRBV27 CASSLSAGGGNIQYF
13 TRBV20-1 CSASREGDQPQHF
16 TRBV27 CASSLSTGERSYGYNF
15 TRBV4-1 CASSQGLASEDEQFF
16 TRBV11-2 CASSPRVTGGNYGYTF
17 TRBV6-2/TRBV6-3 CASSYSMDRGQNSPLHF
15 TRBV28 CASTLEGQGTYEQYF
15 TRBV21-1 CASNRGGSAQETQYF
15 TRBV20-1 CSARNWGTSGYEQYF
15 TRBV4-3 CASSHWGGRPYGYTF
15 TRBV18 CASSPGRGPQETQYF
16 TRBV5-1 CASSGTGVGSNEKLFF
17 TRBV6-2/TRBV6-3 CASSYWGQIGAKNIQYF
14 TRBV10-3 CAISESGGYQPQHF
12 TRBV27 CASSQDRLRAFF
15 TRBV10-3 CAISESGRAQETQYF
13 TRBV28 CASIGQGLSPLHF
13 TRBV5-4 CASRTGGKDEQYF
18 TRBV13 CASSLVPSDRGPYNEQFF
16 TRBV7-6 CASSLGSGPSGYGYTF
13 TRBV12-5 CASAPTAGTEAFF
15 TRBV6-2/TRBV6-3 CASSPSIENTGELFF
16 TRBV11-1 CASSFDLAGGRGEQFF
13 TRBV28 CASSPLSNTEAFF
14 TRBV5-1 CASSGGTGSTEAFF
14 TRBV7-6 CASSLGDSNIEQYF
18 TRBV28 CATHGGQGKPSGANVLTF
13 TRBV9 CASSPDTPYEQYF
15 TRBV6-5 CASSYRLGGTYEQYF
13 TRBV29-1 CSVETGGAGTQYF
19 TRBV28 CASSLFENRGGRSTDTQYF
15 TRBV28 CASRSGGDDTGELFF
15 TRBV9 CASSALAGVLETQYF
13 TRBV20-1 CSAIEDTNTEAFF